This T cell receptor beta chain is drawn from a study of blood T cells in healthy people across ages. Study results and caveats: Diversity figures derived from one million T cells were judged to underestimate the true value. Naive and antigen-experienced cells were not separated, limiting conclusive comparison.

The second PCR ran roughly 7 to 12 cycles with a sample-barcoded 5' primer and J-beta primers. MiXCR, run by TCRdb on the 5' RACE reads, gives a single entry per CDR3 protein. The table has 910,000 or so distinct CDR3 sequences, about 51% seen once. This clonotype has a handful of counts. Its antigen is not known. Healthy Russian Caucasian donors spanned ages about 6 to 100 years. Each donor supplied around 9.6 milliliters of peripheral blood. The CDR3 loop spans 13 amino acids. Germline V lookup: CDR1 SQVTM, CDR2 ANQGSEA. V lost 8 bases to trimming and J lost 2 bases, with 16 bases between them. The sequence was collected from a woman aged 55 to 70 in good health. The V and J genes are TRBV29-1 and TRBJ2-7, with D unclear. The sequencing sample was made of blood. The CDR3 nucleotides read TGCAGCTGTAGGCCAATTGGGGCCTACGAGCAGTACTTC. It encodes CSCRPIGAYEQYF.